The 28 T cell receptor beta chains listed next were all sequenced from one sample in a study of T cells in women clearing cervical HPV infection. Sequencing used immunoSEQ multiplex PCR; TCRdb keeps in-frame clones, though not all of them. This repertoire includes under 35,000 clones. Sequences were obtained from blood buffy coat. These receptor sequences come from a woman aged 18 to 75 with a cervical HPV16 infection that either progressed to CIN3+ or cleared (not recorded which).

To note about this clone: Read sequence stops 3 residues before the CDR3 end, and the germline J gene provides the missing end. This chain uses TRBV20-1 with TRBJ1-3, with unresolved D. The germline gives CDR1 DFQATT, CDR2 SNEGSKA (reference sequence). CDR3 length: 15 amino acids. V lost 3 bases and J lost 0, with 12 bases in between. CDR3 region: CSARSGSSSGNTIYF. Incomplete CDR3 DNA: TGCAGTGCTAGGTCAGGCTCAAGCTCTGGAAACACC.

Turning to this clone: The read terminates 3 residues ahead of where the CDR3 ends, so the germline J gene completes it. The gene calls are TRBV6-1 and TRBJ1-4; D possibly corresponds to TRBD1 (5 bases). Looked up from germline, CDR1 is MNHNS and CDR2 is SASEGT. This CDR3 has 15 residues. The CDR3 bases that were read are TGTGCCAGCGGTGGGGGAGTCGCTGGGGCCAACGTA. Its protein product is CASGGGVAGANV. The whole CDR3 protein reads CASGGGVAGANVLFF.

With regard to this clone: The read ends 3 residues before the CDR3 terminus; that terminus is restored from the germline J gene. This rearrangement joins TRBV7-3 to TRBJ2-3, with D possibly being TRBD2 (7 bases). Between the trimmed V and J ends, which lost 3 bases and 3 bases, there was a span of 13 bases. The length of the CDR3 is 15 residues. In germline, CDR1 is SGHTA, CDR2 FQGTGA. This CDR3 is CASSFGAGATDTQYF. The sequenced part of the CDR3 DNA is TGTGCCAGCAGCTTTGGGGCGGGGGCAACAGATACG.

The covered CDR3 bases are TGCGCCAGCAGCCAAGGACACCAGATGGGACACATGAGGCCC. Translation gives CASSQGHQMGHMRP. The whole CDR3 region reads CASSQGHQMGHMRPQHF. The chain employs TRBV4-1 and TRBJ1-5; tentative D call: TRBD1 (6 bases). The observed sequence ends 3 residues before the CDR3 terminus, with the missing tail filled in from the germline J gene. With 1 base removed from V and 9 bases from J, the gap between germline ends came to 22 bases. This CDR3 spans 17 amino acids. Germline CDR1 is MGHRA and CDR2 is YSYEKL.

Points on this clone: From the germline J gene comes the end of the CDR3, since the read stops 3 residues before it. The V and J genes are TRBV2 and TRBJ2-3, with 8 nucleotides matching TRBD2. Germline CDR1 SNHLY, CDR2 FYNNEI. This CDR3 has 16 amino acids. Trimming removed 3 bases from V and 6 bases from J; junction bases left unmatched: 11. The CDR3 loop reads CASSDLGGGYFDTQYF. CDR3 DNA (partial): TGTGCCAGCAGTGATTTGGGCGGGGGGTATTTCGATACG. Supplemented by reference TRBV2 and TRBJ2-3, the full variable domain reads EPEVTQTPSHQVTQMGQEVILRCVPISNHLYFYWYRQILGQKVEFLVSFYNNEISEKSEIFDDQFSVERPDGSNFTLKIRSTKLEDSAMYFCASSDLGGGYFDTQYFGPGTRLTVL.

As concerns this clone: Read coverage stops 3 residues before the CDR3 terminus; the germline J gene supplies the remainder. The chain employs TRBV7-6 and TRBJ2-2; TRBD1 is a possible D gene (6 bases). Per germline, CDR1 SGHVS and CDR2 FNYEAQ. The CDR3 runs 15 residues. This CDR3 is CASSSDDRPEEKLFF. CDR3 DNA (partial): TGTGCCAGCAGCTCAGACGACAGGCCGGAGGAAAAG.

In the case of this clone: Read coverage stops 3 residues before the CDR3 terminus; the germline J gene supplies the remainder. V and J are TRBV24-1 and TRBJ2-7; 14 nucleotides match TRBD2. The CDR3 consists of 15 residues. The V and J ends lost 3 bases and 6 bases, in that order; junction bases with no gene match: 3. The germline V gene encodes CDR1 KGHDR and CDR2 SFDVKD. CDR3 amino acids: CATSDPGTSGSEQYF. CDR3 bases read: TGTGCCACCAGTGATCCCGGGACTAGCGGGAGCGAG.

Concerning this clone: The read halts 3 residues ahead of the CDR3 end, with the missing end drawn from the germline J gene. V and J are TRBV2 and TRBJ2-7, with D tentatively TRBD1 (5 bases). The CDR3 has 13 residues. V lost 10 bases and J 2 bases, leaving 15 bases between the germline ends. Per the germline V gene, CDR1 is SNHLY and CDR2 is FYNNEI. CDR3 bases read: TGTGCCACTGCCTTCGACAGCACCTACGAG. Its protein is CATAFDSTYE. The complete CDR3 protein is CATAFDSTYEQYF.

Partial CDR3 DNA: TGTGCCAGCAGCGACCCCGGGGGGGCGATAGATGAG. Amino acid sequence: CASSDPGGAIDE. The full CDR3 protein reads CASSDPGGAIDEQFF. The genes are TRBV11-3 and TRBJ2-1; 8 bases map to TRBD2. Read sequence stops 3 residues before the CDR3 end, and the germline J gene provides the missing end. Germline V gene data show CDR1 as SGHNT and CDR2 as YENEEA. The CDR3 contains 15 residues. J lost 8 bases, V lost 5 bases, and 11 bases had no gene match.

Concerning this clone itself: The observed sequence ends 3 residues before the CDR3 terminus, with the missing tail filled in from the germline J gene. The chain combines TRBV20-1 with TRBJ1-2, with D tentatively TRBD1 (6 bases). Germline V gene lookup returns CDR1 DFQATT and CDR2 SNEGSKA (reference sequence). V was clipped by 6 bases and J by 4 bases, with 9 bases between them. The CDR3 spans 11 residues. The DNA read from the CDR3 is TGCAGTGCACGACAGGCCTATGGC. This translates into CSARQAYG. The full CDR3 protein reads CSARQAYGYTF.

Note on this clone: The read gets to within 3 residues of the CDR3 end, and the germline J gene fills in the rest. This sequence joins TRBV20-1 and TRBJ1-3, with D perhaps TRBD1 (6 bases). Germline lookup yields CDR1 DFQATT and CDR2 SNEGSKA (reference sequence). The CDR3 has 15 amino acids. The germline V and J ends were trimmed by 5 bases and 3 bases, with 17 bases remaining between them. Incomplete CDR3 DNA: TGCAGTGCTCGGTCGGACAGCCGAATTGGAAACACC. This codes for CSARSDSRIGNT. The full CDR3 protein reads CSARSDSRIGNTIYF.

Of note for this clone: Read data end 3 residues before the CDR3 end; the end is taken from the germline J gene. This chain joins TRBV18 and TRBJ2-3; D uncertain. Germline V lookup: CDR1 KGHSH, CDR2 LQKENI. V lost 8 bases to trimming and J lost 4 bases, with 13 bases between them. The CDR3 totals 13 residues. The CDR3 sequence is CASQQNYPDTQYF. The CDR3 DNA, read in part, is TGTGCCAGCCAACAGAATTATCCAGATACG.

Of note for this clone: The read ends 3 residues before the CDR3 terminus; that terminus is restored from the germline J gene. This rearrangement joins TRBV5-1 to TRBJ2-1; D is undetermined. CDR1 and CDR2 (germline): SGHRS, YFSETQ. The CDR3 length is 13 residues. The V and J ends lost 2 bases and 4 bases respectively, with 7 bases between them. The CDR3 is CASSFSRYNEQFF. The CDR3 bases that were read are TGCGCCAGCAGCTTTTCCCGGTACAATGAG.

Comments on this clone: The CDR3 end falls 3 residues outside the read, so it is completed with the germline J gene. V usage is TRBV7-3 and J usage is TRBJ2-7, with a possible D match to TRBD1 (6 bases). This CDR3 has 13 amino acids. Per the germline V gene, CDR1 is SGHTA and CDR2 is FQGTGA. Trimming removed 1 base from V and 5 bases from J, with 9 bases in between. CDR3 DNA, as far as it was read: TGTGCCAGCAGCTTAATGTCAGGGGACGAG. It encodes CASSLMSGDE. The whole CDR3 is CASSLMSGDEQYF.

Turning to this clone: The CDR3 end falls 3 residues outside the read, so it is completed with the germline J gene. The chain recombines TRBV2 with TRBJ2-5, with 8 bases lining up with TRBD2. CDR1 SNHLY and CDR2 FYNNEI come from the germline V gene. V shed 6 bases and J 4 bases; nucleotides not matched to a gene: 10. This CDR3 is built from 15 residues. This CDR3 reads CASRGTRDSRETQYF. The covered CDR3 bases are TGTGCCAGCAGGGGGACTAGAGACTCAAGAGAGACC.

Regarding this clone: Read coverage stops 3 residues before the CDR3 terminus; the germline J gene supplies the remainder. This chain links TRBV7-2 with TRBJ1-5, with D possibly TRBD1 on 5 matching bases. The CDR3 covers 16 residues. Deletions cut 0 bases from V and 7 bases from J, with 16 bases between. Per germline, CDR1 SGHTA and CDR2 FQGNSA. CDR3 residues: CASSLALGGAGQPQHF. The DNA read from the CDR3 is TGTGCCAGCAGCTTAGCGCTGGGGGGAGCTGGCCAGCCC.

CDR3 amino acids: CASSHGGASTDTYTF. CDR3 DNA (partial): TGTGCCAGCAGCCACGGGGGGGCTAGCACAGATACC. The chain is built from TRBV6-2 or TRBV6-3 and TRBJ1-2; D is perhaps TRBD1 (6 bases). The CDR3 extends 3 residues past the end of the read, so its final part is completed from the germline J gene. Germline V gene data show CDR1 as MNHEY and CDR2 as SVGEGT. This CDR3 region has 15 residues.

A remark on this clone: The read ends 3 residues shy of where the CDR3 ends; the end is completed using the germline J gene. V usage is TRBV7-2 and J usage is TRBJ1-5; tentative D call: TRBD1 (6 bases). CDR3 length equals 14 residues. Trimming removed 5 bases at V and 9 bases at J, with 17 bases between. CDR1 SGHTA and CDR2 FQGNSA come from the germline V gene. The CDR3 DNA, read in part, is TGTGCCAGCAGCATACGAAAACAGGGAACGCCC. This codes for CASSIRKQGTP. The CDR3 as a whole reads CASSIRKQGTPQHF.

Notes on this clone: The read terminates 3 residues before the CDR3 end, so the remaining end is supplied by the germline J gene. The V gene is TRBV7-9, the J gene TRBJ2-3; no clear D. V lost 4 bases and J 6 bases, leaving 5 bases between the germline ends. The CDR3 length is 11 residues. CDR1 is SEHNR and CDR2 is FQNEAQ in the germline V gene (reference sequence). The CDR3 loop is CASSSDDTQYF. The part of the CDR3 DNA that was read is TGTGCCAGCAGCTCAGATGATACG.

As to this clone: The read gets to within 3 residues of the CDR3 end, and the germline J gene fills in the rest. Different DNA sequences within this sample yield the same CDR3. The chain carries TRBV19 and TRBJ1-3, with D hard to call. Germline CDR1 and CDR2: LNHDA and SQIVND (reference sequence). The CDR3 consists of 14 residues. Trimming took off 3 bases at V and 5 bases at J, with 11 bases between the two ends. The covered CDR3 bases are TGTGCCAGTAGTATCAGGATTACCAGAAACACC. Translating it yields CASSIRITRNT. The CDR3 reads in full as CASSIRITRNTIYF. Full variable domain (outside the CDR3, taken from reference TRBV19 and TRBJ1-3): DGGITQSPKYLFRKEGQNVTLSCEQNLNHDAMYWYRQDPGQGLRLIYYSQIVNDFQKGDIAEGYSVSREKKESFPLTVTSAQKNPTAFYLCASSIRITRNTIYFGEGSWLTVV.

This CDR3 is CASGQGARTGELFF. CDR3 DNA, as far as it was read: TGTGCCAGTGGACAGGGGGCGCGGACCGGGGAG. The chain recombines TRBV19 with TRBJ2-2; 11 nucleotides agree with TRBD1. The CDR3 end falls 3 residues outside the read, so it is completed with the germline J gene. Germline-derived CDR1 and CDR2 are LNHDA and SQIVND (reference sequence). The CDR3 is made up of 14 amino acids. The V and J ends lost 8 bases and 5 bases, in that order; junction bases with no gene match: 4.

Concerning this clone: The CDR3 goes on 3 residues after the read ends, and that part is filled in from the germline J gene. The J gene is TRBJ2-3, the V gene TRBV2, with 8 bases matching TRBD1. The CDR3 spans 13 residues. Germline CDR1 reads SNHLY; CDR2 reads FYNNEI. Losses at the gene ends were 6 bases for V and 5 bases for J; bases not matched to a gene: 4. CDR3 in amino acids: CASSRGQVDTQYF. The CDR3 bases that were read are TGTGCCAGCAGCAGGGGGCAGGTAGATACG. Filled out from reference TRBV2 and TRBJ2-3, the complete variable domain reads EPEVTQTPSHQVTQMGQEVILRCVPISNHLYFYWYRQILGQKVEFLVSFYNNEISEKSEIFDDQFSVERPDGSNFTLKIRSTKLEDSAMYFCASSRGQVDTQYFGPGTRLTVL.

A note on this clone: The CDR3 extends 3 residues past the end of the read, so its final part is completed from the germline J gene. The chain employs TRBV18 and TRBJ1-1; 7 positions match TRBD1. The CDR3 runs 13 residues. Germline-derived CDR1 and CDR2 are KGHSH and LQKENI. The DNA read from the CDR3 is TGTGCCAGCTCACGACCAGAGGGACAGGAA. Translated: CASSRPEGQE. The full CDR3 protein is CASSRPEGQEAFF.

On this clone itself: The read halts 3 residues ahead of the CDR3 end, with the missing end drawn from the germline J gene. The chain carries TRBV28 and TRBJ2-5, with 7 bases that match TRBD2. This CDR3 region has 15 residues. Losses at the gene ends were 4 bases for V and 4 bases for J; bases not matched to a gene: 9. Germline loops: CDR1 MDHEN, CDR2 SYDVKM. CDR3 bases read: TGTGCCAGCAGTTCCAGCGGGATTGCAGTAGAGACC. It yields the protein CASSSSGIAVET. The full CDR3 is CASSSSGIAVETQYF.

In regard to this clone: The read finishes 3 residues shy of the CDR3 end, and the germline J gene is used to complete it. The V gene is TRBV7-8, the J gene TRBJ1-2; unclear D gene. CDR3 size: 16 residues. Germline CDR1 is SGHVS and CDR2 is FQNEAQ. CDR3 in amino acids: CASSPRAGTGYNDYTF. The covered CDR3 bases are TGTGCCAGCAGCCCGAGAGCGGGTACTGGCTACAATGAC.

CDR3 residues: CSAAGTSMTDIQYF. The part of the CDR3 DNA that was read is TGCAGTGCAGCCGGGACTTCTATGACGGACATT. The chain couples TRBV20-1 to TRBJ2-4, with D possibly matching TRBD2 (6 bases). Read coverage stops 3 residues before the CDR3 terminus; the germline J gene supplies the remainder. V was cut by 6 bases and J by 8 bases, with 20 bases left in between. The V gene's germline CDR1 is DFQATT and CDR2 SNEGSKA (reference sequence). The CDR3 loop spans 14 amino acids.

A remark on this clone: Read coverage stops 3 residues before the CDR3 terminus; the germline J gene supplies the remainder. This sequence joins TRBV5-4 and TRBJ2-5; D ambiguous. The CDR3 runs to 15 residues. The germline V and J ends were trimmed by 0 bases and 4 bases, with 13 bases remaining between them. CDR1 and CDR2 (germline): SGHNT, YYREEE (reference sequence). The CDR3 DNA, read in part, is TGTGCCAGCAGCTTGGCCAGAAGTGGTCGAGAGACC. This encodes CASSLARSGRET. The full CDR3 protein is CASSLARSGRETQYF.

As for this clone: The read terminates 3 residues before the CDR3 end, so the remaining end is supplied by the germline J gene. The genes are TRBV20-1 and TRBJ2-1; the match to TRBD2 covers 11 bases. There are 13 residues in the CDR3. V was pared by 6 bases and J by 4 bases, with 2 bases of the junction left unmatched. The germline gives CDR1 DFQATT, CDR2 SNEGSKA (reference sequence). CDR3 in amino acids: CSALAGGYNEQFF. The covered CDR3 bases are TGCAGTGCGCTAGCGGGAGGATACAATGAG.